The 27 T cell receptor beta chains below were found in one sample sequenced in a study of long-term antiretroviral therapy in people with HIV. Sequencing relied on immunoSEQ assay v3.0, run at survey level. Assay: immunoSEQ multiplex PCR; the TCRdb copy retains only in-frame clones and omits some. The data contain 25,000 to 35,000 clones, around 84% of them singletons. The sample here was unsorted PBMCs, taken 0.8 years after starting antiretroviral therapy. The source is a woman aged 30 to 39 with HIV.

The J gene is TRBJ1-5, the V gene TRBV7-6, with D tentatively TRBD1 (5 bases). Germline V CDR1 and CDR2: SGHVS, FNYEAQ. The CDR3 has 15 amino acids. V shed 1 base and J shed 2 bases, with 9 bases lying between them. CDR3 protein: CASSLGGYGNQPQHF. The CDR3 nucleotides are TGTGCCAGCAGCTTAGGGGGGTACGGCAATCAGCCCCAGCATTTT.

The chain couples TRBV6-5 to TRBJ2-7; TRBD2 matches at 8 bases. Germline assignment: CDR1 MNHEY and CDR2 SVGAGI. The CDR3 sequence is 15 residues long. V lost 6 bases and J lost 2; bases outside the gene matches: 9. The CDR3 is CASRPTSGTTYEQYV. CDR3 DNA: TGTGCCAGCAGACCAACTAGCGGAACTACCTACGAGCAGTACGTC.

J is TRBJ1-1 and V is TRBV7-3; a possible D gene is TRBD1 (6 bases). Trimming shortened V by 5 bases and J by 10 bases, and 17 bases separated the two germline ends. This CDR3 spans 13 amino acids. Per the germline V gene, CDR1 is SGHTA and CDR2 is FQGTGA. CDR3 in DNA: TGTGCCAGCAGCCCCCCGTCGGGACAAGGAGCTTTCTTT. This translates into CASSPPSGQGAFF. The complete variable domain, with remaining parts taken from reference TRBV7-3 and TRBJ1-1, reads GAGVSQTPSNKVTEKGKYVELRCDPISGHTALYWYRQSLGQGPEFLIYFQGTGAADDSGLPNDRFFAVRPEGSVSTLKIQRTERGDSAVYLCASSPPSGQGAFFGQGTRLTVV.

This chain links TRBV10-2 with TRBJ2-3; 9 bases align to TRBD2. The length of the CDR3 is 15 residues. After removal of 2 bases from V and 6 bases from J, the junction contained 6 bases not matched to a gene. Germline CDR1 is WSHSY and CDR2 is SAAADI. The chain's CDR3 is CASSEEGAGGDTQYF. The CDR3 nucleotides are TGCGCCAGCAGTGAGGAGGGGGCGGGGGGGGATACGCAGTATTTT.

CDR3 sequence: CASSRPARGGGTEAFF. CDR3 coding DNA: TGTGCCAGCAGCCGACCGGCCAGGGGAGGGGGTACTGAAGCTTTCTTT. The J gene is TRBJ1-1, the V gene TRBV7-9, with D possibly TRBD1 on 6 matching bases. V lost 5 bases to trimming and J lost 5 bases, with 21 bases between them. Germline V gene data show CDR1 as SEHNR and CDR2 as FQNEAQ (reference sequence). The CDR3 extends over 16 amino acids.

This clone was detected only once. The chain links TRBV4-1 to TRBJ2-7; D is possibly TRBD1 (6 bases). Germline CDR1 and CDR2: MGHRA and YSYEKL. The CDR3 runs to 13 residues. The V gene lost 1 base and the J gene lost 3 bases, with 7 bases spanning the gap. DNA of the CDR3: TGCGCCAGCAGCCAAGTACAGGGCTACGAGCAGTACTTC. It codes for CASSQVQGYEQYF.

A few counts support this clone. DNA for the CDR3: TGTGCCAGCAGCTGGACCGGGAGCTCCTATAATTCACCCCTCCACTTT. This encodes CASSWTGSSYNSPLHF. The V gene is TRBV5-5, the J gene TRBJ1-6; unclear D gene. Germline assignment: CDR1 SGHKS and CDR2 YYEKEE (reference sequence). Trimming left V 3 bases short and J 0 bases short, with 10 bases between. This CDR3 has 16 residues.

This chain's CDR3 is CAWRQGDGYTF. As DNA, the CDR3 is TGTGCCTGGAGACAGGGCGATGGCTACACCTTC. The chain carries TRBV30 and TRBJ1-2; maybe TRBD1 (6 bases). The germline V gene has CDR1 GTSNPN and CDR2 SVGIG (reference sequence). CDR3 length: 11 amino acids. The germline V and J ends were trimmed by 3 bases and 6 bases, with 8 bases remaining between them. The full variable domain, with the rest looked up from reference TRBV30 and TRBJ1-2, is SQTIHQWPATLVQPVGSPLSLECTVEGTSNPNLYWYRQAAGRGLQLLFYSVGIGQISSEVPQNLSASRPQDRQFILSSKKLLLSDSGFYLCAWRQGDGYTFGSGTRLTVV.

The chain couples TRBV2 to TRBJ1-6; D may be TRBD1 (5 bases). The CDR3 runs to 13 residues. From germline, CDR1 is SNHLY and CDR2 FYNNEI. Between the trimmed V and J ends, which lost 9 bases and 11 bases, there was a span of 17 bases. The CDR3 coding sequence is TGTGCCAGTGGGGAAAGGGGAACGACACCCCTCCACTTT. This translates into CASGERGTTPLHF.

This clone came up a few times. This rearrangement joins TRBV4-1 to TRBJ1-1; D not certain. This CDR3 is built from 14 residues. V lost 1 base and J 1 base, leaving 7 bases between the germline ends. CDR1 is MGHRA, CDR2 YSYEKL, per germline. Here the CDR3 reads CASSQVMGNTEAFF. CDR3 bases: TGCGCCAGCAGCCAAGTGATGGGGAACACTGAAGCTTTCTTT.

The rearrangement links TRBV9 to TRBJ1-2; no firm D call. V lost 0 bases and J lost 8, with 5 bases in between. Germline CDR1 SGDLS, CDR2 YYNGEE. The CDR3 spans 11 residues. This CDR3 reads CASSVGFGYTF. The CDR3 DNA reads TGTGCCAGCAGCGTAGGGTTCGGCTACACCTTC. The full variable domain, in which reference TRBV9 and TRBJ1-2 provide the parts outside the CDR3, is DSGVTQTPKHLITATGQRVTLRCSPRSGDLSVYWYQQSLDQGLQFLIQYYNGEERAKGNILERFSAQQFPDLHSELNLSSLELGDSALYFCASSVGFGYTFGSGTRLTVV.

The chain recombines TRBV9 with TRBJ2-3, with 12 bases aligning to TRBD1. CDR1 and CDR2 (germline): SGDLS, YYNGEE. Trimming at V came to 4 bases and at J to 6 bases, leaving 9 bases not matched to a gene. There are 16 residues in the CDR3. As DNA, the CDR3 is TGTGCCAGCAGCCCGGGGACAGGGGGCGCGTCGGATACGCAGTATTTT. Amino acids: CASSPGTGGASDTQYF.

This clone showed up just a few times. This chain links TRBV11-2 with TRBJ1-3; D uncertain. The CDR3 covers 13 residues. V lost 5 bases and J 0 bases, leaving 5 bases between the germline ends. Germline assignment: CDR1 SGHAT and CDR2 FQNNGV. CDR3 DNA: TGTGCCAGCAGCGCCGCCTCTGGAAACACCATATATTTT. It is translated as CASSAASGNTIYF. Together with reference TRBV11-2 and TRBJ1-3, the CDR3 gives the full variable domain: EAGVAQSPRYKIIEKRQSVAFWCNPISGHATLYWYQQILGQGPKLLIQFQNNGVVDDSQLPKDRFSAERLKGVDSTLKIQPAKLEDSAVYLCASSAASGNTIYFGEGSWLTVV.

V gene TRBV27 combines with J gene TRBJ1-2, with D uncertain. CDR1 is MNHEY and CDR2 is SMNVEV in the germline V gene (reference sequence). The CDR3 consists of 13 residues. V shed 3 bases and J shed 2 bases, with 7 bases lying between them. Here the CDR3 reads CASSLAQNYGYTF. DNA of the CDR3: TGTGCCAGCAGTTTGGCACAGAACTATGGCTACACCTTC.

The chain has TRBV14 and TRBJ1-2; D call uncertain. CDR3 length equals 16 residues. Germline CDR1 reads SGHDN; CDR2 reads FVKESK. Trimming shortened V by 0 bases and J by 8 bases, and 19 bases separated the two germline ends. The CDR3 loop is CASSQEFNGGLEGYTF. The DNA for the CDR3 is TGTGCCAGCAGCCAAGAGTTTAACGGTGGGCTTGAAGGCTACACCTTC.

V and J are TRBV19 and TRBJ1-2; perhaps TRBD1 as D (6 bases). The germline CDR1 and CDR2 sequences are LNHDA and SQIVND (reference sequence). V was shortened by 10 bases and J by 8 bases, with 20 bases between the two germline ends. This CDR3 spans 13 amino acids. The CDR3: CATRGRGGSGYTF. In DNA form, the CDR3 reads TGTGCCACTCGGGGCAGGGGCGGGTCGGGCTACACCTTC.

This chain uses TRBV6-5 with TRBJ1-2; TRBD1 agrees at 7 bases. Per germline, CDR1 MNHEY and CDR2 SVGAGI. V gave up 5 bases and J gave up 4 bases; unmatched junction bases: 7. The CDR3 runs 14 residues. CDR3 sequence (DNA): TGTGCCAGCAGTCGACAGGGAGGCTTCTATGGCTACACCTTC. It is translated as CASSRQGGFYGYTF.

The gene calls are TRBV30 and TRBJ2-1; D could derive from TRBD1 or TRBD2 (6 bases each). The V gene lost 4 bases and the J gene lost 2 bases, with 12 bases spanning the gap. Germline V gene lookup returns CDR1 GTSNPN and CDR2 SVGIG (reference sequence). This CDR3 region has 14 residues. The CDR3 loop reads CAWTGARAYNEQFF. The CDR3 DNA is TGTGCCTGGACGGGGGCTAGGGCCTACAATGAGCAGTTCTTC. The full variable domain, rest sourced from reference TRBV30 and TRBJ2-1, is SQTIHQWPATLVQPVGSPLSLECTVEGTSNPNLYWYRQAAGRGLQLLFYSVGIGQISSEVPQNLSASRPQDRQFILSSKKLLLSDSGFYLCAWTGARAYNEQFFGPGTRLTVL.

DNA of the CDR3: TGTGCCAGCAGCTTGGGTCGACTGTTGAATGAAAAACTGTTTTTT. This translates into CASSLGRLLNEKLFF. The V call is TRBV5-8, the J call TRBJ1-4; D is undetermined. The CDR3 contains 15 residues. The V end lost 0 bases, the J end lost 5 bases, and 11 bases lay between the germline ends. Looked up from germline, CDR1 is SGHTS and CDR2 is YDEGEE. Filled out from reference TRBV5-8 and TRBJ1-4, the complete variable domain reads EAGVTQSPTHLIKTRGQQATLRCSPISGHTSVYWYQQALGLGLQFLLWYDEGEERNRGNFPPRFSGRQFPNYSSELNVNALELEDSALYLCASSLGRLLNEKLFFGSGTQLSVL.

J is TRBJ1-2 and V is TRBV10-3, with 7 bases identical to TRBD1. The CDR3 runs to 16 residues. Trimming cost V 7 bases and J 3 bases; bases outside gene matches: 14. Per the germline V gene, CDR1 is ENHRY and CDR2 is SYGVKD. CDR3 sequence: CAITPDRVSSYYGYTF. In DNA form, the CDR3 reads TGTGCCATCACCCCCGACAGGGTATCTTCTTACTATGGCTACACCTTC.

The CDR3 here is CASSFFNAGANVLTF. CDR3 nucleotides: TGTGCCAGCAGCTTTTTTAATGCTGGGGCCAACGTCCTGACTTTC. The chain employs TRBV11-2 and TRBJ2-6; D not certain. This CDR3 has 15 residues. Germline V gives CDR1 SGHAT, CDR2 FQNNGV. Deletions cut 3 bases from V and 2 bases from J, with 8 bases between.

The chain has TRBV4-1 and TRBJ2-1; 9 bases fit TRBD1. Germline CDR1 and CDR2: MGHRA and YSYEKL. CDR3 length equals 15 residues. V dropped 4 bases and J dropped 3; count of bases not matched to a gene: 4. This CDR3 is CASSLQGQGYNEQFF. The CDR3 DNA reads TGCGCCAGCAGCCTCCAGGGACAGGGCTACAATGAGCAGTTCTTC.

This clone was detected once. V is TRBV7-2 and J is TRBJ1-2, with 8 bases aligning to TRBD1. With V trimmed by 5 bases and J by 4 bases, 6 bases remained unmatched. The CDR3 sequence is 14 residues long. In germline, CDR1 is SGHTA, CDR2 FQGNSA. The CDR3 nucleotides are TGTGCCAGCAGCCCCGGGACAGGCTTCTATGGCTACACCTTC. It yields the protein CASSPGTGFYGYTF. The full variable domain, in which reference TRBV7-2 and TRBJ1-2 provide the parts outside the CDR3, is GAGVSQSPSNKVTEKGKDVELRCDPISGHTALYWYRQSLGQGLEFLIYFQGNSAPDKSGLPSDRFSAERTGGSVSTLTIQRTQQEDSAVYLCASSPGTGFYGYTFGSGTRLTVV.

The V call is TRBV5-4, the J call TRBJ2-5; 12 positions agree with TRBD2. The CDR3 is 14 residues long. The germline CDR1 and CDR2 sequences are SGHNT and YYREEE (reference sequence). Germline trimming cut 4 bases from V and 3 bases from J; bases unmatched to any gene: 1. CDR3 bases: TGTGCCAGCAGCAGACTAGCGGGGGAAGAGACCCAGTACTTC. This codes for CASSRLAGEETQYF. Using reference TRBV5-4 and TRBJ2-5 for the parts outside the CDR3, the full variable domain is ETGVTQSPTHLIKTRGQQVTLRCSSQSGHNTVSWYQQALGQGPQFIFQYYREEENGRGNFPPRFSGLQFPNYSSELNVNALELDDSALYLCASSRLAGEETQYFGPGTRLLVL.

The chain employs TRBV20-1 and TRBJ1-1; D remains unclear. The CDR3 contains 11 residues. Germline V CDR1 and CDR2: DFQATT, SNEGSKA (reference sequence). CDR3 sequence (DNA): TGCAGCGCCATTTCGAACACTGAAGCTTTCTTT. It is translated as CSAISNTEAFF.

The chain couples TRBV18 to TRBJ2-1, with D uncertain. The CDR3 covers 14 residues. V dropped 3 bases and J dropped 4 bases, with 10 bases sitting between them. From germline, CDR1 is KGHSH and CDR2 LQKENI. CDR3 DNA: TGTGCCAGCTCACCTCAAACAGAGTACAATGAGCAGTTCTTC. It encodes CASSPQTEYNEQFF.

V and J are TRBV7-6 and TRBJ1-4; TRBD1 matches at 7 bases. Germline V CDR1 and CDR2: SGHVS, FNYEAQ. The CDR3 runs 17 residues. The J segment lost 7 bases and the V segment lost 5 bases, leaving 16 bases of the junction unmatched. In DNA, the CDR3 is TGTGCCAGCAGCCGTTCGAGTGGAGGGGGCATGGTTGAAAAACTGTTTTTT. It encodes CASSRSSGGGMVEKLFF.